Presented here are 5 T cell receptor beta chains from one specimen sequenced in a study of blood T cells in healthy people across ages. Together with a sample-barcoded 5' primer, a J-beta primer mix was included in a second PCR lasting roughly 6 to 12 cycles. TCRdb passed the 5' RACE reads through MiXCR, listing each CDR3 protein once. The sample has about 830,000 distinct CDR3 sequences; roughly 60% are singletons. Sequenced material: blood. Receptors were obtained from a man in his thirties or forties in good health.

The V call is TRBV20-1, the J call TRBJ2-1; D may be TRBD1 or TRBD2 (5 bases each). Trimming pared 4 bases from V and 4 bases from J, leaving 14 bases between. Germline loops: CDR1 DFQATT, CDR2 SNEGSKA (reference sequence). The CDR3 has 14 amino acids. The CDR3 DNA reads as TGCAGTGCTACCTCCGGGACCACTTACAATGAGCAGTTCTTC. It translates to CSATSGTTYNEQFF.

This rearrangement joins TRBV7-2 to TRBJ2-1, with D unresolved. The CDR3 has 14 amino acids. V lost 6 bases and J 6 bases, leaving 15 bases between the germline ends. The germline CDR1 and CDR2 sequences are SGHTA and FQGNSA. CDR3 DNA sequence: TGTGCCAGCAGTCGACCCCAGATTTCCAATGAGCAGTTCTTC. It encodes CASSRPQISNEQFF.

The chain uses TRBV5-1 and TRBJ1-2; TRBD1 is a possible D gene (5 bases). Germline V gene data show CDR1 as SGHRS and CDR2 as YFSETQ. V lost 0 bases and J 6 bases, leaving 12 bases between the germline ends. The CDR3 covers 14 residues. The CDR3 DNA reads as TGCGCCAGCAGCTTGGAAGGTTTGGGGCATGGCTACACCTTC. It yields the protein CASSLEGLGHGYTF.

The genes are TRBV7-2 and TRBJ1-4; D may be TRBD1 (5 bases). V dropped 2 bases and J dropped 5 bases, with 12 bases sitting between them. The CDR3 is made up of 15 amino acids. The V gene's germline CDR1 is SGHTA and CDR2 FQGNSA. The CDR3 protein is CASSLLGWGNEKLFF. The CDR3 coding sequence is TGTGCCAGCAGCTTACTTGGTTGGGGGAATGAAAAACTGTTTTTT.

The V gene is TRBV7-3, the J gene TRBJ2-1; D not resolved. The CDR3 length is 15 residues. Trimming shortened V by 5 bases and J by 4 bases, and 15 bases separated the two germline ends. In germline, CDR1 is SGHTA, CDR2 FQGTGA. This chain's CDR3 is CASSVGASAYNEQFF. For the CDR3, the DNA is TGTGCCAGCAGCGTCGGCGCCTCTGCTTACAATGAGCAGTTCTTC.